Listed below are T cell receptor beta chains from one sample, sequenced in a study of cytomegalovirus exposure and HLA in healthy donors. Produced via immunoSEQ multiplex PCR; TCRdb's table is partial and in-frame only. Of around 150,000 clones listed, 65% to 90% are singletons. The source material was PBMCs. The receptor set was obtained from a human donor in good health. Each CDR3 is given with its conserved first and last residue. A D gene is named only where the DNA matches it firmly. Expanded clones get a size class; other rows say once, few or many, or leave the size out.

j_call clone_size v_call d_call cdr3_nt cdr3_aa
TRBJ2-1 . TRBV13 TRBD2 TGTGCCAGCAGCTTAAAAAGCGGGGGGGCCCGGGATGAGCAGTTCTTC CASSLKSGGARDEQFF
TRBJ2-5 . TRBV4-3 TRBD2 TGCGCCAGCAGCCAAGCTCTAGCGGGGGGCCAAGAGACCCAGTACTTC CASSQALAGGQETQYF
TRBJ1-2 . TRBV5-4 TRBD1 TGTGCCAGCAGCTTTGGACAGGGATTTTTATATGGCTACACCTTC CASSFGQGFLYGYTF
TRBJ1-2 few TRBV6-5 . TGTGCCAGCAGCCAAGGGGGAGTCGGCTACACCTTC CASSQGGVGYTF
TRBJ2-6 . TRBV15 . TGTGCCACCAGCAGAGCTGTGTACGGGAGTCTTTTAACTGGGGCCAACGTCCTGACTTTC CATSRAVYGSLLTGANVLTF
TRBJ2-7 . TRBV19 . TGTGCCAGTAGTAGGACACCGAGCTCCTACGAGCAGTACTTC CASSRTPSSYEQYF
TRBJ1-1 . TRBV5-1 . TGCGCCAGCAGCTTTACATCCACAGCCGTAAACACTGAAGCTTTCTTT CASSFTSTAVNTEAFF
TRBJ2-1 . TRBV5-1 TRBD2 TGCGCCAGCAGCTTCAGCGGGGAATACAATGAGCAGTTCTTC CASSFSGEYNEQFF
TRBJ2-5 . TRBV21-1 . TGTGCCAGCAGCAAGCCGGACATCCAAGAGACCCAGTACTTC CASSKPDIQETQYF
TRBJ2-3 . TRBV7-6 . TGTGCCAGCAGCTTAGGGGACACCTATACGCAGTATTTT CASSLGDTYTQYF
TRBJ2-3 . TRBV9 TRBD2 TGTGCCAGCAGCACTGGCGGGGGGCAGACAGATACGCAGTATTTT CASSTGGGQTDTQYF
TRBJ1-3 . TRBV5-6 TRBD1 TGTGCCAGCAGCCCTACAGGGGCTGGAAACACCATATATTTT CASSPTGAGNTIYF
TRBJ2-2 . TRBV4-1 . TGCGCCAGCAGCCAAGGCGCGTTCCGGGGAACGAACACCGGGGAGCTGTTTTTT CASSQGAFRGTNTGELFF
TRBJ2-3 . TRBV6-5 . TGTGCCAGCAGAAAATCGGGGGTAAAAGATACGCAGTATTTT CASRKSGVKDTQYF
TRBJ2-2 once TRBV27 TRBD2 TGTGCCAGCAGTTTCCCCGGGGGGGCGCGGACCGGGGAGCTGTTTTTT CASSFPGGARTGELFF
TRBJ1-2 . TRBV11-2 . TGTGCCAGCAGCTTACAGGGGTATGGCTACACCTTC CASSLQGYGYTF